The following is a TCR beta chain sequence with its context. Its cognate antigen is unknown. A read error may be the cause here, since a much bigger clone is one base away. The data derive from a study of molecular identifiers for immune sequencing clone quantification. Study-level findings and limits: Sharing of a barcode by identical TCR molecules could cause highly expanded clone sizes to be underestimated. Clones above 20 RNA copies contained over 97% of effector molecules but under 1% of naive ones.

This CDR3 region has 13 residues. TCRdb processed the PCR reads anew with MiXCR; each CDR3 protein has one entry. Of 400,000 to 600,000 distinct CDR3 sequences listed, roughly 26% are singletons. The chain couples TRBV12-3 or TRBV12-4 to TRBJ1-2, with unresolved D. Sequenced input: naive CD8+ T cells from blood, with Jurkat cell RNA spiked in. Sample subset: FACS-sorted CD8+CD4-CCR7+CD45RA+ naive T cells. The TCR was taken from a human donor in good health. Some libraries in this study had Jurkat cell RNA spiked in. The CDR3 loop reads CACGPTLNYSYTF. For the CDR3, the DNA is TGTGCCTGCGGACCCACGCTAAACTATAGCTACACCTTC.